This TCR beta chain is from a study of cytomegalovirus exposure and HLA in healthy donors. Study-level background: Among several hundred genotyped donors, more than 65% fell in the Caucasian-associated ancestry cluster.

Germline loops: CDR1 MNHEY, CDR2 SVGAGI. The CDR3 consists of 11 residues. V dropped 5 bases and J dropped 12 bases, with 13 bases sitting between them. A multiplex PCR was run with 60 Vbeta primers and 13 Jbeta primers. TCRdb keeps only in-frame clones here, not all; method: immunoSEQ multiplex PCR. The sample lists tens of thousands of clones, less than 85% occurring once. As for this clone: Its matching antigen is unknown.

Findings and limits, study-wide: Sequence variants that were highly shared formed a cluster that was likely a sequencing artifact. HLA alleles were associated with 15,000 to 20,000 TCR beta sequences in a later analysis at 0.05 false discovery rate.

The receptor's source is a male donor in good health and CMV-seronegative. The specimen sequenced was PBMCs. The genes are TRBV6-5 and TRBJ1-1; D is undetermined. Here the CDR3 DNA reads TGTGCCAGCAGTCAGCAGAGGAGGACTTTCTTT. Amino acids: CASSQQRRTFF.